What follows is one T cell receptor (beta chain) and its context. Its antigen remains unknown. The PCR was carried out with 60 Vbeta primers and 13 Jbeta primers. The assay was immunoSEQ multiplex PCR, and TCRdb's table has in-frame clones only and misses some. The sample lists some 100,000 clones, around 84% occurring once. V lost 0 bases, J lost 4 bases, and 9 bases lay in between. CDR1 and CDR2 from the germline V gene are SNHLY and FYNNEI. CDR3 length: 14 amino acids. This entry comes from a study of cytomegalovirus exposure and HLA in healthy donors. Whole-study results and caveats: Several top significant clusters appeared, in a later analysis, to be linked to common viral pathogens. The study put 150 to 200 TCR beta chains on its list as cytomegalovirus-associated.

This chain joins TRBV2 and TRBJ1-1, with no clear D. Sequenced sample: PBMCs. The TCR sequence derives from a woman between 18 and 30 years old in good health and CMV-seronegative. CDR3 bases: TGTGCCAGCAGTGAAGCGGCCTTATTCACTGAAGCTTTCTTT. Protein product: CASSEAALFTEAFF.